This T cell receptor beta chain was sequenced for a study of T cell repertoires in cytomegalovirus infection. Turning to the study itself: CMV epitopes that were recently identified and HLA-C-restricted were used alongside well-studied HLA-B-restricted ones. General study results and limits: HLA-C-restricted TCR beta clonotypes specific for CMV led the ex vivo response.

In germline, CDR1 is MNHNY, CDR2 SVGAGI (reference sequence). The CDR3 spans 14 residues. In this sample, this clonotype turned up many times. Its specificity is not known. Compared with germline, one end of the junction differs, possibly owing to a read error. In TCRdb, the reads were re-called with MiXCR into one record per CDR3 protein. Among some 220,000 distinct CDR3 sequences listed, approximately 40% were seen once. The receptor comes from a human donor in good health (CMV status not recorded). Some clones in this sample may be carry-over from other donors' samples. The sample in question was CD8+ T cells from cultured PBMCs, obtained from culture after CMV antigen stimulation. V is TRBV6-6 and J is TRBJ2-2, with unresolved D. The chain's CDR3 is CASSYSSSSGELFF. The CDR3 nucleotides read TGTGCCAGCAGTTACTCGAGCTCCTCCGGAGAGCTGTTTTTT.